The 22 T cell receptor beta chains presented below share a single source sample, sequenced in a study of identical twins. In TCRdb, the 5' RACE reads were re-called with MiXCR into one record per CDR3 protein. The data show some 900,000 distinct CDR3 sequences, around 12% seen once. The sample was also reused in another study, on yellow fever vaccine responses in identical twins.

Material for sequencing was PBMCs. The receptors come from a woman aged 18 to 35 in good health.

V and J are TRBV6-1 and TRBJ2-1, with D possibly being TRBD2 (5 bases). The CDR3 sequence is 14 residues long. Per germline, CDR1 MNHNS and CDR2 SASEGT. V was trimmed by 6 bases and J by 4 bases, leaving 13 bases between them. CDR3 protein: CASRKGLQYNEQFF. CDR3 nucleotides: TGTGCCAGCAGAAAAGGACTGCAGTACAATGAGCAGTTCTTC.

This clonotype has only a few counts. The rearrangement uses TRBV7-8 and TRBJ2-7; D could derive from TRBD1 or TRBD2 (5 bases each). This CDR3 region has 12 residues. CDR1 SGHVS and CDR2 FQNEAQ come from the germline V gene. Trimming took 4 bases from V and 4 from J, leaving 8 bases between them. CDR3 DNA: TGTGCCAGCAGCTCGGGGCTTTACGAGCAGTACGTC. Protein product: CASSSGLYEQYV.

This clonotype showed up just a few times. The chain employs TRBV13 and TRBJ2-1; D gene ambiguous. This CDR3 has 13 amino acids. CDR1 is PRHDT and CDR2 is FYEKMQ in the germline V gene (reference sequence). V was trimmed by 4 bases and J by 3 bases, leaving 7 bases between them. The chain's CDR3 is CASSSRIYNEQFF. Written as DNA, the CDR3 is TGTGCCAGCAGCTCTAGGATCTACAATGAGCAGTTCTTC. Together with reference TRBV13 and TRBJ2-1, the CDR3 gives the full variable domain: AAGVIQSPRHLIKEKRETATLKCYPIPRHDTVYWYQQGPGQDPQFLISFYEKMQSDKGSIPDRFSAQQFSDYHSELNMSSLELGDSALYFCASSSRIYNEQFFGPGTRLTVL.

This clonotype was picked up many times. The chain links TRBV5-1 to TRBJ2-7, with TRBD2 identical over 7 bases. V lost 2 bases, J lost 6 bases, and 14 bases stayed unmatched. The CDR3 loop spans 16 amino acids. Germline assignment: CDR1 SGHRS and CDR2 YFSETQ. This chain's CDR3 is CASSLNRDYRPLEQYF. In DNA form, the CDR3 reads TGCGCCAGCAGCTTAAACCGGGACTACCGTCCCCTCGAGCAGTACTTC. Full variable domain (outside the CDR3, taken from reference TRBV5-1 and TRBJ2-7): KAGVTQTPRYLIKTRGQQVTLSCSPISGHRSVSWYQQTPGQGLQFLFEYFSETQRNKGNFPGRFSGRQFSNSRSEMNVSTLELGDSALYLCASSLNRDYRPLEQYFGPGTRLTVT.

This clonotype was observed at least ten times. The CDR3 DNA follows: TGCGCCAGCAGTGAGATTGGCAGAAATCCCTCTGGAAACACCATATATTTT. This encodes CASSEIGRNPSGNTIYF. The rearrangement uses TRBV10-2 and TRBJ1-3; D unclear. CDR1 is WSHSY and CDR2 is SAAADI in the germline V gene. There are 17 residues in the CDR3. V was shortened by 2 bases and J by 0 bases, with 14 bases between the two germline ends.

The sample holds a few counts of this clonotype. V gene TRBV6-1 combines with J gene TRBJ1-1; D call uncertain. The CDR3 is 14 amino acids. Germline V lookup: CDR1 MNHNS, CDR2 SASEGT. Trimming took off 4 bases at V and 4 bases at J, with 13 bases between the two ends. CDR3 sequence (DNA): TGTGCCAGCAGTGGTCAGCCCATGCTCACTGAAGCTTTCTTT. This encodes CASSGQPMLTEAFF.

The chain couples TRBV6-2 or TRBV6-3 to TRBJ1-5; 11 nucleotides agree with TRBD1. Germline V gene sequence: CDR1 MNHEY, CDR2 SVGEGT. The CDR3 has 21 residues. V was pared by 0 bases and J by 2 bases, with 15 bases of the junction left unmatched. The CDR3 sequence is CASSYSSFGCRTGGCNQPQHF. In DNA form, the CDR3 reads TGTGCCAGCAGTTACTCGTCTTTCGGCTGTCGGACAGGGGGCTGCAATCAGCCCCAGCATTTT.

This rearrangement joins TRBV28 to TRBJ2-5; no firm D call. The germline gives CDR1 MDHEN, CDR2 SYDVKM. There are 16 residues in the CDR3. V dropped 5 bases and J dropped 0 bases, with 16 bases sitting between them. The CDR3 DNA follows: TGTGCCAGCAGTCAAGATAACGTAAACTACCAAGAGACCCAGTACTTC. It encodes CASSQDNVNYQETQYF.

This clonotype was seen a handful of times. This chain joins TRBV10-3 and TRBJ2-1; the match to TRBD2 covers 12 bases. J gave up 9 bases and V 5 bases, and 5 bases lay outside the gene matches. The CDR3 has 14 amino acids. Looked up from germline, CDR1 is ENHRY and CDR2 is SYGVKD. The CDR3 loop is CAISTTSGSGEQFF. CDR3 nucleotide sequence: TGTGCCATCAGTACGACTAGCGGGAGTGGTGAGCAGTTCTTC.

The V and J genes are TRBV12-3 or TRBV12-4 and TRBJ1-2; TRBD1 matches 8 bases. The CDR3 is 15 residues long. The J segment lost 8 bases and the V segment lost 3 bases, leaving 11 bases of the junction unmatched. CDR3 nucleotide sequence: TGTGCCAGCAGTTTTATGGGACAGGCCCTTAGGGGCTACACCTTC. Amino acids: CASSFMGQALRGYTF.

The chain has TRBV5-5 and TRBJ2-5; TRBD1 matches at 7 bases. V shed 3 bases and J 4 bases; nucleotides not matched to a gene: 18. CDR3 length: 18 amino acids. Germline V CDR1 and CDR2: SGHKS, YYEKEE (reference sequence). In DNA, the CDR3 is TGTGCCAGCAGCTCCAATATTGGGACAGAGATATTAGTAGAGACCCAGTACTTC. It is translated as CASSSNIGTEILVETQYF.

In this sample, this clonotype turned up a few times. This chain links TRBV20-1 with TRBJ2-1; 11 bases fit TRBD2. The V gene's germline CDR1 is DFQATT and CDR2 SNEGSKA (reference sequence). The J segment lost 2 bases and the V segment lost 0 bases, leaving 9 bases of the junction unmatched. The CDR3 covers 18 residues. CDR3 nucleotides: TGCAGTGCTAGAGATGGGACTAGCGGCCTGCGTACCTACAATGAGCAGTTCTTC. It specifies CSARDGTSGLRTYNEQFF.

The genes are TRBV12-3 or TRBV12-4 and TRBJ2-1, with 9 nucleotides matching TRBD2. The length of the CDR3 is 14 residues. The ends lost 8 bases at V and 6 bases at J; junction bases unmatched: 8. The CDR3 nucleotides read TGTGCCAGCCTAAGCGGGGGGCTAAGCAATGAGCAGTTCTTC. It translates to CASLSGGLSNEQFF.

This clonotype was detected a few times. The chain has TRBV5-1 and TRBJ2-5; D may be TRBD1 (5 bases). The CDR3 is 13 amino acids. From germline, CDR1 is SGHRS and CDR2 YFSETQ. V was trimmed by 4 bases and J by 5 bases, leaving 12 bases between them. The CDR3 sequence: CASSTQGSETQYF. The DNA of the CDR3 is TGCGCCAGCAGCACCCAGGGATCGGAGACCCAGTACTTC.

The chain couples TRBV24-1 to TRBJ2-5; possible D gene TRBD2, 6 bases. With 0 bases removed from V and 2 bases from J, the gap between germline ends came to 9 bases. This CDR3 has 15 residues. CDR1 and CDR2 from the germline V gene are KGHDR and SFDVKD. CDR3 region: CATSDLRDSQETQYF. The CDR3 DNA is TGTGCCACCAGTGATTTGCGGGACTCACAAGAGACCCAGTACTTC.

This clonotype was seen ten or more times. The rearrangement uses TRBV28 and TRBJ1-3; D is perhaps TRBD1 (5 bases). V lost 1 base to trimming and J lost 3 bases, with 7 bases between them. The germline CDR1 and CDR2 sequences are MDHEN and SYDVKM. The CDR3 extends over 14 amino acids. The CDR3 region has the DNA TGTGCCAGCAGTTTATTAGGGGTTGGAAACACCATATATTTT. Its protein is CASSLLGVGNTIYF.

This clonotype was counted many times. The rearrangement uses TRBV3-1 and TRBJ2-2, with TRBD2 as a possible D gene (5 bases). This CDR3 has 14 amino acids. V lost 5 bases and J lost 3, with 10 bases in between. The V gene's germline CDR1 is LGHDT and CDR2 YNNKEL (reference sequence). CDR3 in amino acids: CASSRERYTGELFF. CDR3 coding DNA: TGTGCCAGCAGCAGGGAGCGGTACACCGGGGAGCTGTTTTTT.

This clonotype was seen only a few times. This chain joins TRBV5-1 and TRBJ2-5, with TRBD2 matching 12 bases. The CDR3 covers 15 residues. Germline CDR1 is SGHRS and CDR2 is YFSETQ. V shed 7 bases and J 5 bases; nucleotides not matched to a gene: 9. CDR3 DNA sequence: TGCGCCAGCGGCCCTAGCGGGAGGGCCGAGGAGACCCAGTACTTC. It codes for CASGPSGRAEETQYF.

The V gene is TRBV20-1, the J gene TRBJ2-7; D uncertain. V lost 3 bases, J lost 3 bases, and 9 bases lay in between. Germline assignment: CDR1 DFQATT and CDR2 SNEGSKA (reference sequence). There are 12 residues in the CDR3. For the CDR3, the DNA is TGCAGTGCTAGGGGCGGAGACTACGAGCAGTACTTC. This gives the protein CSARGGDYEQYF.

This clonotype was seen more than once but under ten times. The chain has TRBV5-6 and TRBJ1-3, with D perhaps TRBD1 (5 bases). Germline values: CDR1 SGHDT, CDR2 YYEEEE. The germline V and J ends were trimmed by 2 bases and 2 bases, with 20 bases remaining between them. The CDR3 consists of 18 residues. The CDR3 loop is CASSLEGTFGLAGNTIYF. The CDR3 DNA reads TGTGCCAGCAGCTTAGAAGGGACGTTCGGCCTTGCTGGAAACACCATATATTTT.

This clonotype appeared a few times. The V gene is TRBV2, the J gene TRBJ1-5, with unresolved D. Germline CDR1 and CDR2: SNHLY and FYNNEI. The CDR3 runs to 13 residues. The V and J ends lost 8 bases and 3 bases respectively, with 11 bases between them. For the CDR3, the DNA is TGTGCCAGCCAGCGTGAGGTCAATCAGCCCCAGCATTTT. It is translated as CASQREVNQPQHF.

This clonotype has just a few counts. V usage is TRBV27 and J usage is TRBJ1-1; 10 bases line up with TRBD1. The trim removed 6 bases at V and 5 bases at J, leaving 3 bases unmatched. The length of the CDR3 is 13 residues. CDR1 and CDR2 from the germline V gene are MNHEY and SMNVEV (reference sequence). This CDR3 reads CASRGTGVTEAFF. The CDR3 nucleotides are TGTGCCAGCAGAGGGACAGGGGTGACTGAAGCTTTCTTT.